The clone carrying this T cell receptor beta chain was picked up one time. This specimen comes from a study of blood T cell repertoires in COVID-19. Only in-frame clones appear in the TCRdb table, and some are missing; sequencing was by immunoSEQ multiplex PCR. The table lists fewer than 110,000 clones, more than 70% of them singletons, with around 3.7% in the top ten. From germline, CDR1 is ENHRY and CDR2 SYGVKD. V dropped 3 bases and J dropped 5 bases, with 16 bases sitting between them. This CDR3 has 15 residues. Sequencing was performed on peripheral blood. The TCR was taken from a woman aged 60-70 years with acute or convalescent COVID-19. This chain uses TRBV10-3 with TRBJ2-5, with TRBD1 as a possible D gene (5 bases). CDR3 loop: CAISDPGTGGETQYF. The CDR3 DNA sequence: TGTGCCATCAGTGACCCGGGCACAGGTGGGGAGACCCAGTACTTC.